This T cell receptor beta chain appears in the sequencing data of a study of blood T cell repertoires in COVID-19. The CDR3 has 17 residues. Germline CDR1 reads SGHRS; CDR2 reads YFSETQ. With 4 bases clipped from V and 8 bases from J, the junction kept 13 bases outside the gene matches. Using immunoSEQ multiplex PCR, the repertoire was profiled, and TCRdb retains in-frame clones only, with some absent. The table shows 450,000 to 500,000 clones, with 70% to 90% occurring only once. This clone has a handful of counts. The sequence derives from a human donor in a cohort sampled during active COVID-19. The specimen was peripheral blood. J is TRBJ2-1 and V is TRBV5-1; 12 bases map to TRBD2. The CDR3: CASSTTMGGLAGYEQFF. The CDR3, as DNA: TGCGCCAGCAGCACTACCATGGGTGGACTAGCGGGATATGAGCAGTTCTTC.